These T cell receptor beta chains were read from a single sample in a study of neurological immune-mediated disorders. TCRdb re-derived calls from the 5' RACE reads in MiXCR, one entry per CDR3 protein. The table lists approximately 48,000 distinct CDR3 sequences, 16% of them singletons. The specimen was PBMCs. The receptors come from a man aged 55 to 69 in good health. Each CDR3 is given with its conserved first and last residue. Fields, in order: J gene, clone size, D gene, V gene, CDR3 protein, CDR3 DNA. D genes are given only for firm matches. The listing skips clone size in some rows; elsewhere it reads once, few, many or a size class.

TRBJ2-5	many	.	TRBV9	CASSVGETPRETQYF	TGTGCCAGCAGCGTAGGGGAGACCCCCCGCGAGACCCAGTACTTC
TRBJ2-1	many	TRBD2	TRBV7-6	CASSLLAGRGEQFF	TGTGCCAGCAGCTTACTAGCGGGCCGAGGGGAGCAGTTCTTC
TRBJ2-5	many	.	TRBV14	CASSQDISRETQYF	TGTGCCAGCAGCCAAGATATCAGCCGGGAGACCCAGTACTTC
TRBJ2-1	many	TRBD2	TRBV5-1	CASSLPLAGGNNEQFF	TGCGCCAGCAGCTTGCCACTAGCGGGGGGTAACAATGAGCAGTTCTTC
TRBJ1-6	.	.	TRBV14	CASSHGVNPPLHF	TGTGCCAGCAGCCATGGGGTGAATCCACCGCTCCACTTT
TRBJ2-7	many	TRBD1	TRBV27	CASSSVGTGRAYEQYF	TGTGCCAGCAGTTCCGTCGGGACAGGGCGAGCCTACGAGCAGTACTTC
TRBJ1-5	many	.	TRBV28	CASTLGGVPPRQPQHF	TGTGCCAGCACCCTTGGGGGGGTCCCACCCAGGCAGCCCCAGCATTTT
TRBJ2-7	many	.	TRBV29-1	CSVVVLGYEQYF	TGCAGCGTGGTCGTCTTGGGCTACGAGCAGTACTTC
TRBJ2-2	many	.	TRBV5-1	CASSLWGQSGELFF	TGCGCCAGCAGCTTGTGGGGCCAAAGCGGGGAGCTGTTTTTT
TRBJ2-7	many	.	TRBV29-1	CSAGGGLTYEQYF	TGCAGCGCTGGAGGGGGCTTAACCTACGAGCAGTACTTC
TRBJ1-2	many	.	TRBV20-1	CSASGPGGYTF	TGCAGTGCTAGTGGCCCCGGTGGCTACACCTTC
TRBJ1-5	many	.	TRBV20-1	CSAPPAQYNQPQHF	TGCAGTGCCCCCCCAGCGCAGTACAATCAGCCCCAGCATTTT
TRBJ2-1	.	TRBD2	TRBV27	CASTARTSGPYNEQFF	TGTGCCAGCACCGCAAGGACTAGCGGACCCTACAATGAGCAGTTCTTC
TRBJ2-1	many	.	TRBV5-1	CASSGGPGGGNEQFF	TGCGCCAGCAGTGGCGGGCCAGGAGGGGGCAATGAGCAGTTCTTC
TRBJ2-7	many	.	TRBV20-1	CSARDPRRYEQYF	TGCAGTGCTAGAGATCCTCGGCGATACGAGCAGTACTTC
TRBJ2-1	many	TRBD2	TRBV3-1	CASSQEVGRESSYNEQFF	TGTGCCAGCAGCCAAGAGGTAGGGCGGGAGAGCTCCTACAATGAGCAGTTCTTC
TRBJ2-1	many	TRBD2	TRBV7-9	CASSTPPEVSGRPYNEQFF	TGTGCCAGCAGCACACCTCCCGAGGTTAGCGGGAGACCTTACAATGAGCAGTTCTTC
TRBJ1-3	.	.	TRBV7-9	CASSLGKGRNTIYF	TGTGCCAGCAGCTTAGGGAAAGGGAGGAACACCATATATTTT
TRBJ2-3	many	.	TRBV29-1	CSVGEQYF	TGCAGCGTTGGGGAGCAGTATTTT
TRBJ2-1	many	.	TRBV11-2	CASSLGSLESVYNEQFF	TGTGCCAGCAGCTTAGGATCACTAGAATCCGTTTACAATGAGCAGTTCTTC
TRBJ2-3	many	TRBD2	TRBV13	CASSFSGRASTDTQYF	TGTGCCAGCAGCTTTAGCGGGAGGGCGAGCACAGATACGCAGTATTTT